These 12 T cell receptor beta chains came from one sample sequenced in a study of read filtering for tumor transcriptome and immune sequencing. The library was built from around 0.4 ug RNA with molecular barcoded adaptors for alpha/delta and beta/gamma chains. A single record per CDR3 protein comes from TCRdb applying MiXCR to the reads. The table includes tens of thousands of distinct CDR3 sequences, roughly an eighth detected once. Material for sequencing was a population of CD138-negative cells sorted from bone marrow. All receptors derive from a donor over 35 with multiple myeloma.

This clonotype was counted at least ten times. The chain combines TRBV20-1 with TRBJ2-2; D is possibly TRBD1 (6 bases). V shed 6 bases and J shed 7 bases, with 18 bases lying between them. CDR3 length equals 14 residues. Germline loops: CDR1 DFQATT, CDR2 SNEGSKA (reference sequence). The CDR3 sequence is CSARQGTGFGELFF. The CDR3, as DNA: TGCAGTGCACGTCAGGGGACGGGCTTCGGGGAGCTGTTTTTT.

In the case of this clonotype: Being one base from a much bigger clone, this may be a read error. The gene calls are TRBV7-6 and TRBJ2-5; 7 positions match TRBD1. V gave up 5 bases and J gave up 4 bases; unmatched junction bases: 7. The CDR3 has 14 amino acids. Germline CDR1 reads SGHVS; CDR2 reads FNYEAQ. CDR3 in DNA: TGTGCCAGCAGCGGAAGACAGGGCCGAGAGACCCAGTACTTC. It is translated as CASSGRQGRETQYF.

The rearrangement links TRBV30 to TRBJ2-2, with 13 bases matching TRBD2. The CDR3 extends over 16 amino acids. Looked up from germline, CDR1 is GTSNPN and CDR2 is SVGIG (reference sequence). The V gene end was trimmed by 3 bases and the J gene end by 7 bases; junction bases not matched to a gene: 8. The CDR3 bases are TGTGCCTGGAGCCGCGGACTAGCGGGAGCTCTCGGGGAGCTGTTTTTT. This codes for CAWSRGLAGALGELFF.

V gene TRBV7-9 combines with J gene TRBJ2-1; TRBD2 aligns across 8 bases. V gave up 1 base and J gave up 1 base; unmatched junction bases: 3. The CDR3 runs to 16 residues. Germline V gene sequence: CDR1 SEHNR, CDR2 FQNEAQ (reference sequence). The CDR3 nucleotides read TGTGCCAGCAGCTTAGTTGGCGGGAGGTCCTACAATGAGCAGTTCTTC. The encoded protein is CASSLVGGRSYNEQFF.

Only a few counts were recorded for this clonotype. The rearrangement joins TRBV2 to TRBJ2-7; D is unclear. The V end lost 5 bases, the J end lost 0 bases, and 11 bases lay between the germline ends. CDR3 length: 14 amino acids. Looked up from germline, CDR1 is SNHLY and CDR2 is FYNNEI. The CDR3 nucleotides are TGTGCCAGCAGTACGGACGGGTACTCCTACGAGCAGTACTTC. Translation: CASSTDGYSYEQYF.

This clonotype has a count of ten or more. The rearrangement links TRBV5-1 to TRBJ2-1; tentatively, D is TRBD2 (6 bases). Germline V gene sequence: CDR1 SGHRS, CDR2 YFSETQ. V lost 0 bases and J 1 base, leaving 11 bases between the germline ends. The CDR3 runs to 16 residues. The chain's CDR3 is CASSLDTGASYNEQFF. The CDR3 DNA reads TGCGCCAGCAGCTTGGATACGGGAGCGTCCTACAATGAGCAGTTCTTC.

The rearrangement joins TRBV7-9 to TRBJ2-7, with 7 bases that match TRBD2. Germline assignment: CDR1 SEHNR and CDR2 FQNEAQ (reference sequence). The CDR3 runs to 11 residues. The V and J ends lost 5 bases and 7 bases, in that order; junction bases with no gene match: 2. In nucleotides, the CDR3 is TGTGCCAGCAGCCGAGCGGGGGAGCAGTACTTC. The encoded protein is CASSRAGEQYF.

This clonotype has only a few counts. One junction end does not reproduce the germline sequence, and a read error may be involved. V and J are TRBV18 and TRBJ2-7; weak D call: TRBD1 (6 bases). Germline CDR1 is KGHSH and CDR2 is LQKENI. This CDR3 is built from 13 residues. The CDR3 DNA is TGTGCCGGCTCACCGCCGGACAGAGAGGAGCAGTACTTC. Protein: CAGSPPDREEQYF.

This clonotype was seen once. The chain recombines TRBV20-1 with TRBJ2-7; TRBD1 matches 12 bases. V was clipped by 1 base and J by 4 bases; unmatched bases: 5. The germline CDR1 and CDR2 sequences are DFQATT and SNEGSKA (reference sequence). This CDR3 spans 15 amino acids. Here the CDR3 DNA reads TGCAGTGCTAGAGGCCCGGGACAGGGGGCGTACGAGCAGTACTTC. Translated, it gives CSARGPGQGAYEQYF.

There are many counts of this clonotype. The gene calls are TRBV20-1 and TRBJ1-3; 7 nucleotides align to TRBD1. From germline, CDR1 is DFQATT and CDR2 SNEGSKA (reference sequence). V dropped 6 bases and J dropped 4; count of bases not matched to a gene: 9. This CDR3 has 14 amino acids. The CDR3 DNA is TGCAGTGCCGTACCAATGACAGGGGGAAACACCATATATTTT. This sequence encodes CSAVPMTGGNTIYF.

The chain is built from TRBV6-2 or TRBV6-3 and TRBJ2-7; D is ambiguous. Germline V lookup: CDR1 MNHEY, CDR2 SVGEGT. The CDR3 sequence is 14 residues long. V was cut by 6 bases and J by 1 base, with 13 bases left in between. The CDR3 DNA follows: TGTGCCAGCAGAGCGAAAGCGAGTTCCTACGAGCAGTACTTC. Amino acids: CASRAKASSYEQYF.

By share of the sample, this clonotype is medium-sized. The chain links TRBV30 to TRBJ2-2, with D possibly being TRBD2 (5 bases). This CDR3 region has 12 residues. In germline, CDR1 is GTSNPN, CDR2 SVGIG (reference sequence). Trimming pared 2 bases from V and 7 bases from J, leaving 8 bases between. CDR3 region: CAWSWSGGELFF. For the CDR3, the DNA is TGTGCCTGGAGTTGGAGCGGCGGGGAGCTGTTTTTT.